These 8 T cell receptor beta chains came from one sample sequenced in a study of neurological immune-mediated disorders. TCRdb independently ran MiXCR on the 5' RACE reads; one entry per CDR3 protein. The sample has 55,000 or so distinct CDR3 sequences, around 4.2% seen once. Sequences were obtained from PBMCs. The receptors come from a man aged 50 to 60 with multiple sclerosis.

This clonotype was detected ten times or more. The chain couples TRBV28 to TRBJ1-2; D call uncertain. Trimming pared 2 bases from V and 2 bases from J, leaving 9 bases between. CDR3 length equals 14 residues. Germline V CDR1 and CDR2: MDHEN, SYDVKM. The CDR3 loop is CASSLVQSNYGYTF. DNA of the CDR3: TGTGCCAGCAGTTTAGTGCAGTCCAACTATGGCTACACCTTC.

This clonotype has at least ten counts. CDR3 nucleotides: TGTGCTAGTGGCCCCCCTACAGGGGCCTATGGCTACACCTTC. Encoded protein: CASGPPTGAYGYTF. The V gene is TRBV12-5, the J gene TRBJ1-2; 7 nucleotides line up with TRBD1. J lost 4 bases, V lost 6 bases, and 8 bases had no gene match. Looked up from germline, CDR1 is LGHNT and CDR2 is FRNRAP. This CDR3 spans 14 amino acids. The full variable domain, its missing parts supplied by reference TRBV12-5 and TRBJ1-2, is DARVTQTPRHKVTEMGQEVTMRCQPILGHNTVFWYRQTMMQGLELLAYFRNRAPLDDSGMPKDRFSAEMPDATLATLKIQPSEPRDSAVYFCASGPPTGAYGYTFGSGTRLTVV.

This clonotype was observed many times. V usage is TRBV28 and J usage is TRBJ1-5, with 7 bases lining up with TRBD1. The CDR3 extends over 16 amino acids. Germline V gene sequence: CDR1 MDHEN, CDR2 SYDVKM. Unmatched junction bases numbered 14, after V lost 7 bases and J lost 5 bases. Written as DNA, the CDR3 is TGTGCCAGCACTTTTAAGGGACAGAGTTTCGATCAGCCCCAGCATTTT. It encodes CASTFKGQSFDQPQHF.

As for this clonotype: At one of its ends the junction is not consistent with the germline gene, which may arise from a read error. The chain links TRBV5-1 to TRBJ2-7; D remains unclear. Germline assignment: CDR1 SGHRS and CDR2 YFSETQ. This CDR3 has 12 amino acids. CDR3 DNA: TGCGTCAGCGCCGGACGGCCCTACGAGCAGTACTTC. Protein sequence: CVSAGRPYEQYF.

The sample holds a few counts of this clonotype. The rearrangement uses TRBV7-9 and TRBJ2-7; 10 bases are a match to TRBD2. J lost 1 base, V lost 0 bases, and 9 bases had no gene match. Germline V lookup: CDR1 SEHNR, CDR2 FQNEAQ (reference sequence). The length of the CDR3 is 18 residues. The CDR3 DNA sequence: TGTGCCAGCAGCTTAGCGTCAAGCGGGGGGGCGAGTTCCTACGAGCAGTACTTC. It codes for CASSLASSGGASSYEQYF. The complete variable domain, with remaining parts taken from reference TRBV7-9 and TRBJ2-7, reads DTGVSQNPRHKITKRGQNVTFRCDPISEHNRLYWYRQTLGQGPEFLTYFQNEAQLEKSRLLSDRFSAERPKGSFSTLEIQRTEQGDSAMYLCASSLASSGGASSYEQYFGPGTRLTVT.

This clonotype occurred many times. V usage is TRBV27 and J usage is TRBJ1-6; D call uncertain. This CDR3 has 13 residues. Trimming pared 6 bases from V and 9 bases from J, leaving 12 bases between. Germline V gives CDR1 MNHEY, CDR2 SMNVEV (reference sequence). The CDR3 region has the DNA TGTGCCAGCAGCCTAGGACTGATTTCACCCCTCCACTTT. It translates to CASSLGLISPLHF.

This chain links TRBV5-6 with TRBJ2-7, with D unresolved. The CDR3 is 14 residues long. V lost 0 bases to trimming and J lost 8 bases, with 15 bases between them. Germline CDR1 SGHDT, CDR2 YYEEEE. Here the CDR3 reads CASSLGVISRQQYF. The CDR3 DNA follows: TGTGCCAGCAGCTTGGGGGTCATATCGAGACAGCAGTACTTC.

The genes are TRBV12-3 or TRBV12-4 and TRBJ1-6; D is perhaps TRBD1 (6 bases). Trimming left V 5 bases short and J 4 bases short, with 12 bases between. This CDR3 spans 15 amino acids. The CDR3 DNA is TGTGCCAGCAGTCTTACACAGGGATATAATTCACCCCTCCACTTT. As protein: CASSLTQGYNSPLHF.